One and the same sample provided the 19 T cell receptor beta chains below, sequenced in a study of blood T cell repertoires in COVID-19. Assay: immunoSEQ multiplex PCR; the TCRdb copy retains only in-frame clones and omits some. Found here are a few hundred thousand clones, 75% to 90% of them singletons; the top ten hold roughly 2.5%. Specimen: PBMCs or T cells enriched from blood (not recorded which). Receptors originate from a woman aged 18-29 years who had recovered from COVID-19.

This rearrangement joins TRBV10-3 to TRBJ2-1; 15 nucleotides agree with TRBD2. The CDR3 consists of 14 residues. V lost 5 bases and J lost 8; bases outside the gene matches: 1. Germline V gene lookup returns CDR1 ENHRY and CDR2 SYGVKD. The CDR3 DNA follows: TGTGCCATCAGTTGGACTAGCGGGGGGGATGAGCAGTTCTTC. Its protein product is CAISWTSGGDEQFF.

Only a few counts were recorded for this clone. V and J are TRBV5-1 and TRBJ1-6, with 7 positions matching TRBD1. This CDR3 has 19 amino acids. V shed 2 bases and J 0 bases; nucleotides not matched to a gene: 11. Germline loops: CDR1 SGHRS, CDR2 YFSETQ. The CDR3 spells CASSFRRDSSSSYNSPLHF. For the CDR3, the DNA is TGCGCCAGCAGCTTTCGACGGGACAGCTCGAGCTCCTATAATTCACCCCTCCACTTT.

This chain uses TRBV9 with TRBJ2-5; 9 positions agree with TRBD2. The CDR3 sequence is 16 residues long. The J segment lost 5 bases and the V segment lost 0 bases, leaving 8 bases of the junction unmatched. CDR1 and CDR2 (germline): SGDLS, YYNGEE. The CDR3, as DNA: TGTGCCAGCAGCGTAGCCCATAGCGGGGGAAGCGAGACCCAGTACTTC. It specifies CASSVAHSGGSETQYF.

The V call is TRBV5-1, the J call TRBJ2-2; TRBD2 agrees at 7 bases. J gave up 3 bases and V 4 bases, and 3 bases lay outside the gene matches. Germline-derived CDR1 and CDR2 are SGHRS and YFSETQ. The CDR3 runs 14 residues. CDR3 region: CASSSGAYTGELFF. Written as DNA, the CDR3 is TGCGCCAGCAGCAGCGGGGCATACACCGGGGAGCTGTTTTTT.

The chain is built from TRBV6-5 and TRBJ1-2, with a possible D match to TRBD1 (6 bases). Trimming shortened V by 0 bases and J by 5 bases, and 13 bases separated the two germline ends. The CDR3 covers 15 residues. CDR1 is MNHEY, CDR2 SVGAGI, per germline. The CDR3 nucleotides are TGTGCCAGCAGTTACTCACCGGGGGGGGCGTATGGCTACACCTTC. Translating gives CASSYSPGGAYGYTF.

V is TRBV9 and J is TRBJ2-1; possibly TRBD1 for D (6 bases). With 0 bases removed from V and 1 base from J, the gap between germline ends came to 8 bases. The CDR3 is 15 residues long. Germline CDR1 reads SGDLS; CDR2 reads YYNGEE. The CDR3: CASSVVGQSYNEQFF. DNA for the CDR3: TGTGCCAGCAGCGTAGTAGGACAGTCCTACAATGAGCAGTTCTTC.

The chain uses TRBV2 and TRBJ1-2, with 9 bases lining up with TRBD1. The CDR3 totals 18 residues. V was clipped by 6 bases and J by 4 bases; unmatched bases: 18. Looked up from germline, CDR1 is SNHLY and CDR2 is FYNNEI. The CDR3 region has the DNA TGTGCCAGCAGGGGGTTTCGGTCGGGACAGGGAAGCGGCTATGGCTACACCTTC. Translation gives CASRGFRSGQGSGYGYTF.

The chain has TRBV6-6 and TRBJ2-5, with D tentatively TRBD2 (6 bases). Per germline, CDR1 MNHNY and CDR2 SVGAGI (reference sequence). V was trimmed by 5 bases and J by 1 base, leaving 8 bases between them. The CDR3 is 13 amino acids. CDR3 in amino acids: CASSRDFQETQYF. For the CDR3, the DNA is TGTGCCAGCAGTCGGGACTTCCAAGAGACCCAGTACTTC.

This clone was observed once. The chain recombines TRBV30 with TRBJ1-6; tentative D call: TRBD1 (6 bases). The V end lost 7 bases, the J end lost 0 bases, and 10 bases lay between the germline ends. Germline lookup yields CDR1 GTSNPN and CDR2 SVGIG (reference sequence). The CDR3 consists of 14 residues. In nucleotides, the CDR3 is TGTGCCTACGACAGGAGCTCCTATAATTCACCCCTCCACTTT. Translated: CAYDRSSYNSPLHF.

The chain couples TRBV6-1 to TRBJ2-3; 8 bases agree with TRBD1. Per the germline V gene, CDR1 is MNHNS and CDR2 is SASEGT. This CDR3 region has 17 residues. With V trimmed by 0 bases and J by 4 bases, 9 bases remained unmatched. CDR3 DNA: TGTGCCAGCAGTGAAGCCCTCGGGACAGGAGGTTCAGATACGCAGTATTTT. It codes for CASSEALGTGGSDTQYF.

The V call is TRBV27, the J call TRBJ2-7; tentatively, D is TRBD1 (6 bases). CDR1 and CDR2 from the germline V gene are MNHEY and SMNVEV (reference sequence). This CDR3 is 15 amino acids long. With 1 base removed from V and 3 bases from J, the gap between germline ends came to 13 bases. CDR3 sequence (DNA): TGTGCCAGCAGTTTATTTGGACAGATAGTCTACGAGCAGTACTTC. Amino acids: CASSLFGQIVYEQYF.

The J gene is TRBJ1-6, the V gene TRBV11-2; the match to TRBD1 covers 9 bases. The germline V gene has CDR1 SGHAT and CDR2 FQNNGV. The ends lost 2 bases at V and 7 bases at J; junction bases unmatched: 6. The CDR3 extends over 16 amino acids. CDR3 coding DNA: TGTGCCAGCAGCTTATTGGGGACAGGGCAGAATTCACCCCTCCACTTT. This sequence encodes CASSLLGTGQNSPLHF.

The rearrangement links TRBV18 to TRBJ1-1, with D uncertain. The CDR3 is 15 amino acids. Deletions cut 0 bases from V and 1 base from J, with 9 bases between. Germline V gene sequence: CDR1 KGHSH, CDR2 LQKENI. Here the CDR3 DNA reads TGTGCCAGCTCACCACCCGTGCCAGGGAACACTGAAGCTTTCTTT. Translation gives CASSPPVPGNTEAFF. The full variable domain, rest sourced from reference TRBV18 and TRBJ1-1, is NAGVMQNPRHLVRRRGQEARLRCSPMKGHSHVYWYRQLPEEGLKFMVYLQKENIIDESGMPKERFSAEFPKEGPSILRIQQVVRGDSAAYFCASSPPVPGNTEAFFGQGTRLTVV.

This chain connects TRBV10-1 to TRBJ2-5, with a weak D call TRBD2 (5 bases). Germline V gene data show CDR1 as WNHNN and CDR2 as SYGVQD (reference sequence). The CDR3 covers 14 residues. V was pared by 3 bases and J by 7 bases, with 15 bases between. The CDR3 region is CASSENEGRGTQYF. CDR3 in DNA: TGCGCCAGCAGTGAAAATGAGGGCCGGGGGACCCAGTACTTC.

V usage is TRBV3-1 (or the pseudogene TRBV3-2) and J usage is TRBJ1-4, with 7 positions matching TRBD1. The CDR3 length is 13 residues. Germline trimming cut 3 bases from V and 8 bases from J; bases unmatched to any gene: 3. In germline, CDR1 is LGHDT, CDR2 YNNKEL (reference sequence). CDR3 bases: TGTGCCAGCAGCCAGGTGGACAGGGAAAAACTGTTTTTT. It yields the protein CASSQVDREKLFF.

This clone has only one observation. This chain joins TRBV2 and TRBJ2-2, with 8 bases aligning to TRBD2. Germline CDR1 SNHLY, CDR2 FYNNEI. V shed 7 bases, J shed 4 bases, and the junction held 11 bases outside the gene matches. The CDR3 consists of 16 residues. The CDR3 region is CASTETGGLGTGELFF. In nucleotides, the CDR3 is TGTGCCAGCACCGAGACGGGGGGGCTGGGCACCGGGGAGCTGTTTTTT.

This clone has just a few counts. V usage is TRBV5-6 and J usage is TRBJ2-7, with 8 bases identical to TRBD1. Unmatched junction bases numbered 7, after V lost 0 bases and J lost 2 bases. This CDR3 is built from 16 residues. Germline V gene lookup returns CDR1 SGHDT and CDR2 YYEEEE. CDR3: CASSLVMTGVTYEQYF. The CDR3 region has the DNA TGTGCCAGCAGCTTGGTTATGACAGGGGTCACCTACGAGCAGTACTTC.

This chain's CDR3 is CASSLGQGLAGELFF. The CDR3 DNA sequence: TGTGCCAGCAGCCTGGGACAGGGGCTGGCCGGGGAGCTGTTTTTT. This chain joins TRBV11-3 and TRBJ2-2, with 10 bases identical to TRBD1. Germline V lookup: CDR1 SGHNT, CDR2 YENEEA. The CDR3 has 15 amino acids. J was trimmed by 6 bases and V by 5 bases; bases with no gene match: 6.

The chain links TRBV9 to TRBJ2-7; 14 bases match TRBD2. The CDR3 contains 15 residues. CDR1 and CDR2 (germline): SGDLS, YYNGEE. The junction had 6 bases not matched to a gene; V was cut back by 5 bases and J by 5 bases. In DNA form, the CDR3 reads TGTGCCAGCAGTCGACTAGCGGGGGGGCCGGACGAGCAGTACTTC. Amino acid sequence: CASSRLAGGPDEQYF.